This paragraph reports one TCR beta chain. This sample is drawn from a study of graft-versus-host responses after intestinal transplantation. Profiling relied on immunoSEQ multiplex PCR, and the TCRdb table lists in-frame clones only, not all of them. The profile covers 50,000 or so clones, with around 90% appearing a single time and roughly 2.7% taken by the ten largest. Germline trimming cut 1 base from V and 7 bases from J; bases unmatched to any gene: 5. The CDR3 consists of 15 residues. Per the germline V gene, CDR1 is MDHEN and CDR2 is SYDVKM. The receptor was derived from a human patient who received an intestinal transplant, so some T cells may come from the graft donor. The V gene is TRBV28, the J gene TRBJ1-4; the match to TRBD1 covers 8 bases. Sample: PBMCs, taken approximately 120 days after intestinal transplantation. The CDR3 is CASSLFQGAGEKLFF. For the CDR3, the DNA is TGTGCCAGCAGTTTATTCCAGGGGGCAGGTGAAAAACTGTTTTTT.